This TCR beta chain was sequenced for a study of shared clonotypes between healthy human individuals. Study results and limitations: Sequencing depth was predicted to influence how clonotypes are shared among donors.

TCRdb keeps only in-frame clones here, not all; method: immunoSEQ multiplex PCR. The sample consists of over 400,000 clones, roughly 80% of them appearing once. CDR3 length equals 14 residues. V lost 8 bases, J lost 4 bases, and 15 bases lay in between. Germline CDR1 and CDR2: LNHDA and SQIVND (reference sequence). Details on this clone: Its specificity is not known.

The sequence was collected from a woman between 40 and 55 years old in good health. Some clones in this sample may be carry-over from other donors' samples. The source material was PBMCs. The gene calls are TRBV19 and TRBJ2-1; D is ambiguous. The CDR3 sequence: CASFWSRHYNEQFF. CDR3 coding DNA: TGTGCCAGTTTTTGGTCACGGCATTACAATGAGCAGTTCTTC. The full variable domain, with the rest looked up from reference TRBV19 and TRBJ2-1, is DGGITQSPKYLFRKEGQNVTLSCEQNLNHDAMYWYRQDPGQGLRLIYYSQIVNDFQKGDIAEGYSVSREKKESFPLTVTSAQKNPTAFYLCASFWSRHYNEQFFGPGTRLTVL.